This T cell receptor beta chain is drawn from a study of identical twins. Study results and limitations: Surplus twin overlap in beta out-of-frame sequences was less pronounced. The study based its conclusions on cross-sectional statistical analysis and did not follow the same donors.

Healthy Caucasians were all of the donors. The table lists this clonotype with a few counts. Antigen: not known. V dropped 1 base and J dropped 0 bases, with 7 bases sitting between them. CDR3 length equals 15 residues. Germline V gives CDR1 MNHNS, CDR2 SASEGT. Template switching created a universal primer site, and the cDNA included unique molecular identifiers. Using its own MiXCR run on the 5' RACE reads, TCRdb lists one record per CDR3 protein. The repertoire holds hundreds of thousands of distinct CDR3 sequences, with over 9% as singletons. The sample was also reused in another study, on yellow fever vaccine responses in identical twins.

The sample comprised PBMCs. The clonotype originates from a woman aged 18-29 years in good health. The chain has TRBV6-1 and TRBJ1-5; D is undetermined. CDR3 amino acids: CASSEDGYSNQPQHF. In DNA form, the CDR3 reads TGTGCCAGCAGTGAAGATGGCTATAGCAATCAGCCCCAGCATTTT.